This T cell receptor (beta chain) stems from a study of OX40 agonist ivuxolimab in advanced cancers. On the study more broadly: Hepatocellular carcinoma, melanoma, renal cell or head and neck cancer affected the dose-escalation patients. Whole-study results and caveats: CD4+ and CD8+ T cells in blood underwent clonal expansion by week 6 at 0.1 to 3.0 mg/kg.

This clone was seen only once. Its target is not known. The data were produced by immunoSEQ multiplex PCR, yet TCRdb's version contains in-frame clones alone and is incomplete. The table has 45,000 to 60,000 clones, around 90% seen once. The source material was CD4+ or CD8+ T cells sorted from blood, sampled in a trial of the OX40 agonist ivuxolimab. The sequence came from an adult with an advanced solid tumor such as melanoma, head and neck, liver or kidney cancer.

CDR3 region: CASSHTPTGSGANVLTF. The CDR3 DNA reads as TGTGCCAGCAGCCATACCCCGACGGGCTCTGGGGCCAACGTCCTGACTTTC. The chain couples TRBV9 to TRBJ2-6; D call uncertain. CDR1 is SGDLS, CDR2 YYNGEE, per germline. The CDR3 has 17 residues. V shed 4 bases and J shed 0 bases, with 14 bases lying between them.